This TCR beta chain was sequenced during a study of metastatic and nonmetastatic thyroid tumors (TCRdb year 2020). In terms of the full investigation: Repertoires from peripheral blood and from tumor or nodule tissue samples of malignant and benign thyroid patients were compared. General conclusions and limits of the study: In both blood and tumor samples, TCR beta diversity was reported to be significantly higher in malignant tumors than in benign nodules.

Taken from the germline V gene (reference sequence), the CDR1 and CDR2 loops are DFQATT and SNEGSKA. The CDR3 has 19 amino acids, counting the end cysteine and phenylalanine. Only CDR3 DNA is held: 57 bases, read in frame from base 1. The junction carries 29 bases between V and J, which are trimmed by 5 bases and 3 bases respectively. Only a few counts were recorded for this clone. Its antigen remains undetermined. No base qualities exist here, and no much larger clone lies one base off it. To prepare the library, PCR was applied. Sequencing was carried out with an Illumina HiSeq 4000. High-throughput sequencing was used to profile the TCR beta-chain CDR3 region of every patient. In the source study's methods: Drawing on CDR3 differences between clinicopathological groups, the researchers built a classifier meant to tell apart patients with distant-metastatic papillary thyroid cancer. To measure repertoire diversity the researchers used the Shannon index, while the Morisita-Horn index served to gauge how similar the tumor and blood repertoires were. TCRdb took the public reads, trimmed them with fastp at Q25, ran MiXCR for clone calling and kept in-frame beta chains. The V and J calls and clone size are TCRdb's, not the authors'. Across this sample there are approximately 7,600 clones, with roughly 37% seen only once. The ten biggest clones cover 40% of the sample.

None of the patients had been given any treatment before thyroid surgery. Patient clinical samples collected from about 2011 to 2018 were retrospectively analysed using T-cell receptor beta sequencing. The sequenced sample was tumor tissue. The chain couples TRBV20-1 to TRBJ2-1; the D region possibly corresponds to TRBD1 (6 bases align). The TCR comes from a female donor with papillary thyroid cancer or a benign thyroid nodule (not recorded which). Some clones in this sample may be carry-over from other donors' samples. This receptor carries the CDR3 CSADLTGSIRSGHYNEQFF. The DNA reads TGCAGTGCTGACTTAACGGGGTCTATACGGTCGGGACACTACAATGAGCAGTTCTTC.